These T cell receptor beta chains were read from a single sample in a study of Ad26.COV2.S vaccination and SARS-CoV-2 variants. Clones were sequenced by immunoSEQ multiplex PCR, and TCRdb holds only the in-frame ones, with some missing. Of 200,000 to 300,000 clones listed, around nine tenths were seen once; the top ten hold just under 3%. The source was peripheral blood, collected in a trial of Ad26.COV2.S vaccine versus placebo. All receptors derive from a person between 18 and 59 years old who received the Ad26.COV2.S COVID-19 vaccine or a placebo. Both conserved end residues are part of each CDR3. D genes are given only for firm matches. Size tells how often a clone was seen (once, few, many) or the class of an expanded clone, and some rows leave it out.

j_gene,v_gene,abundance,d_gene,CDR3aa,CDR3nt
TRBJ1-5,TRBV2,NA,NA,CASSPRGEIGNQPQHF,TGTGCCAGCAGCCCTAGGGGGGAGATCGGCAATCAGCCCCAGCATTTT
TRBJ1-4,TRBV6-6,NA,NA,CASRNEKLFF,TGTGCCAGCAGGAATGAAAAACTGTTTTTT
TRBJ2-1,TRBV5-1,NA,TRBD2,CASGVGLGPNEQFF,TGCGCCAGCGGGGTGGGACTAGGGCCCAATGAGCAGTTCTTC
TRBJ2-1,TRBV27,NA,TRBD2,CASSLEAAGVYNEQFF,TGTGCCAGCAGTTTAGAAGCAGCGGGAGTGTACAATGAGCAGTTCTTC
TRBJ2-2,TRBV18,NA,NA,CASSPSHMRAGGELFF,TGTGCCAGCTCACCATCCCACATGAGGGCCGGCGGGGAGCTGTTTTTT
TRBJ2-3,TRBV27,NA,NA,CASTHVADGDGSTDTQYF,TGTGCCAGCACCCACGTCGCCGACGGTGACGGTAGCACAGATACGCAGTATTTT
TRBJ1-1,TRBV5-1,NA,TRBD1,CASSLGPTGGNTEAFF,TGCGCCAGCAGCTTAGGACCAACAGGGGGGAACACTGAAGCTTTCTTT
TRBJ1-2,TRBV5-1,NA,TRBD1,CASSQGGAANYGYTF,TGCGCCAGCAGCCAGGGGGGGGCTGCTAACTATGGCTACACCTTC
TRBJ2-5,TRBV9,once,NA,CASSVSGPDETQYF,TGTGCCAGCAGCGTAAGCGGGCCGGATGAGACCCAGTACTTC
TRBJ1-1,TRBV6-2/TRBV6-3,NA,NA,CASSSGRFTEAFF,TGTGCCAGCAGTTCCGGCAGGTTCACTGAAGCTTTCTTT
TRBJ2-7,TRBV21-1,NA,NA,CASNNDCSSYEQYF,TGTGCTAGCAACAATGACTGTAGCTCCTACGAGCAGTACTTC
TRBJ2-5,TRBV7-9,NA,NA,CASSLEKETQYF,TGTGCCAGCAGCTTAGAAAAGGAGACCCAGTACTTC
TRBJ1-2,TRBV5-1,NA,TRBD1,CASSFQTGVDYGYTF,TGCGCCAGCAGCTTCCAGACAGGGGTGGACTATGGCTACACCTTC
TRBJ2-2,TRBV2,few,TRBD1,CASRPTTGEVGELFF,TGTGCCAGCAGGCCAACGACAGGGGAAGTCGGGGAGCTGTTTTTT
TRBJ1-2,TRBV7-2,NA,TRBD1,CASSSDRGLRRGYTF,TGTGCCAGCAGCTCAGACAGGGGGCTTCGACGCGGCTACACCTTC
TRBJ2-7,TRBV20-1,NA,TRBD2,CSASWQRGGASSYEQYF,TGCAGTGCTAGTTGGCAACGGGGAGGGGCGAGCTCCTACGAGCAGTACTTC
TRBJ2-5,TRBV7-9,NA,NA,CATSSQVQETQYF,TGTGCCACCTCATCGCAGGTACAAGAGACCCAGTACTTC
TRBJ2-5,TRBV7-2,NA,TRBD2,CASSPGTSLAAETQYF,TGTGCCAGCAGCCCTGGGACTAGCTTGGCAGCAGAGACCCAGTACTTC
TRBJ2-1,TRBV9,once,TRBD2,CASSPRTRNYNEQFF,TGTGCCAGCAGCCCGCGGACTAGGAACTACAATGAGCAGTTCTTC
TRBJ2-4,TRBV6-6,NA,NA,CASSLPLAKNIQYF,TGTGCCAGCAGTCTCCCCCTAGCCAAAAACATTCAGTACTTC
TRBJ2-7,TRBV6-4,NA,NA,CASSAEQGGEQYF,TGTGCCAGCAGTGCGGAGCAGGGCGGCGAGCAGTACTTC
TRBJ2-3,TRBV9,few,TRBD2,CASTPTSGGYTDTQYF,TGTGCCAGCACACCGACTAGCGGGGGATACACAGATACGCAGTATTTT
TRBJ1-2,TRBV3-1/TRBV3-2,NA,TRBD1,CASSHLGQGVGYTF,TGTGCCAGCAGCCACCTCGGACAGGGGGTCGGCTACACCTTC
TRBJ2-1,TRBV9,NA,NA,CASSVASYNEQFF,TGTGCCAGCAGTGTAGCCAGTTATAATGAGCAGTTCTTC
TRBJ2-2,TRBV4-1,NA,NA,CASSQVLTNTGELFF,TGCGCCAGCAGCCAAGTACTGACGAACACCGGGGAGCTGTTTTTT
TRBJ2-3,TRBV30,NA,NA,CAWSVGPDTQYF,TGTGCCTGGAGTGTAGGGCCAGATACGCAGTATTTT
TRBJ1-2,TRBV7-2,NA,NA,CASSPPPGSGGYTF,TGTGCCAGCAGCCCTCCCCCAGGGTCGGGGGGCTACACCTTC
TRBJ1-1,TRBV10-3,NA,TRBD1,CAISEDLQGPMTFF,TGTGCCATCAGTGAGGACTTACAGGGGCCTATGACTTTCTTT
TRBJ1-2,TRBV3-1/TRBV3-2,NA,TRBD1,CASSPWDRGQGYTF,TGTGCCAGCAGCCCGTGGGACAGGGGGCAGGGCTACACCTTC
TRBJ1-3,TRBV30,once,NA,CAWTRLVAGNTIYF,TGTGCCTGGACAAGATTGGTGGCTGGAAACACCATATATTTT
TRBJ1-4,TRBV19,NA,NA,CASSIDWRLNEKLFF,TGTGCCAGTAGTATAGATTGGCGGCTTAATGAAAAACTGTTTTTT
TRBJ2-7,TRBV10-1,NA,NA,CASGTGSVNEQYF,TGCGCCAGTGGCACAGGGAGTGTGAACGAGCAGTACTTC
TRBJ2-3,TRBV7-9,NA,NA,CASSSRGVGTDTQYF,TGTGCCAGCAGCTCCCGGGGAGTAGGCACAGATACGCAGTATTTT
TRBJ1-3,TRBV11-1,NA,NA,CASSLSLGASGNTIYF,TGTGCCAGCAGCCTTTCGTTGGGCGCATCTGGAAACACCATATATTTT
TRBJ2-1,TRBV7-2,NA,NA,CASSSSASSYNEQFF,TGTGCCAGCAGCTCTAGCGCCAGCTCCTACAATGAGCAGTTCTTC
TRBJ2-7,TRBV30,NA,TRBD1,CAWSAIRDRGYEQYF,TGTGCCTGGAGTGCAATCCGGGACAGGGGCTACGAGCAGTACTTC
TRBJ1-5,TRBV2,NA,NA,CASSEFSGNQPQHF,TGTGCCAGCAGTGAATTTTCAGGCAATCAGCCCCAGCATTTT
TRBJ2-3,TRBV7-3,NA,TRBD1,CASSFRDRGTDTQYF,TGTGCCAGCAGCTTTCGGGACAGGGGCACAGATACGCAGTATTTT
TRBJ2-1,TRBV27,NA,NA,CASSFGHNEQFF,TGTGCCAGCAGTTTTGGACACAATGAGCAGTTCTTC
TRBJ1-5,TRBV6-2/TRBV6-3,NA,TRBD1,CASSYLTTGTGNQPQHF,TGTGCCAGCAGTTACTTGACAACCGGGACAGGCAATCAGCCCCAGCATTTT
TRBJ2-2,TRBV19,NA,TRBD1,CASSISGGTGELFF,TGTGCCAGTAGTATTTCAGGGGGCACCGGGGAGCTGTTTTTT
TRBJ1-5,TRBV7-2,NA,NA,CASSPQGGKTNQPQHF,TGTGCCAGCAGCCCACAGGGAGGTAAAACCAATCAGCCCCAGCATTTT
TRBJ1-2,TRBV28,NA,NA,CASSSTGIGAGYTF,TGTGCCAGCAGTTCCACAGGTATCGGGGCCGGCTACACCTTC
TRBJ2-2,TRBV5-1,NA,NA,CASSFFSTTGELFF,TGCGCCAGCAGCTTCTTTTCAACAACCGGGGAGCTGTTTTTT
TRBJ2-3,TRBV12-5,once,NA,CASGLVLKGSGDTQYF,TGTGCTAGTGGTTTGGTACTTAAGGGGAGTGGGGATACGCAGTATTTT
TRBJ1-1,TRBV6-2/TRBV6-3,NA,NA,CASSYPDLTEAFF,TGTGCCAGCAGTTACCCGGATCTCACTGAAGCTTTCTTT
TRBJ2-7,TRBV5-1,few,NA,CASSSQGLRIYEQYF,TGCGCCAGCAGCTCCCAGGGGCTTAGGATCTACGAGCAGTACTTC
TRBJ2-7,TRBV6-2/TRBV6-3,NA,TRBD2,CASSYSKASGPYEQYF,TGTGCCAGCAGTTACTCGAAGGCTAGCGGACCCTACGAGCAGTACTTC
TRBJ2-1,TRBV16,NA,TRBD2,CASSPTIVTSGANEQFF,TGTGCCAGCAGCCCAACAATAGTGACTAGCGGGGCCAATGAGCAGTTCTTC
TRBJ1-2,TRBV19,NA,NA,CASTSRLRVNGYTF,TGTGCCAGTACGTCAAGGTTGCGGGTAAATGGCTACACCTTC
TRBJ1-1,TRBV5-6,NA,NA,CASSHSGGSNTEAFF,TGTGCCAGCAGCCACAGCGGGGGGTCGAACACTGAAGCTTTCTTT
TRBJ1-2,TRBV4-3,NA,NA,CASSQDWGIGGSGFYGYTF,TGCGCCAGCAGCCAAGATTGGGGGATCGGGGGCTCGGGGTTCTATGGCTACACCTTC
TRBJ2-2,TRBV25-1,NA,NA,CASTASNTGELFF,TGTGCCAGCACCGCGAGCAACACCGGGGAGCTGTTTTTT
TRBJ2-3,TRBV21-1,NA,NA,CASSKVGGDGADTQYF,TGTGCCAGCAGCAAAGTGGGGGGAGACGGCGCAGATACGCAGTATTTT
TRBJ2-1,TRBV7-2,NA,TRBD2,CASSYGTSGGGYNEQFF,TGTGCCAGCAGCTATGGGACTAGCGGGGGGGGATACAATGAGCAGTTCTTC
TRBJ1-3,TRBV4-1,NA,TRBD1,CASSQGIDRGINTIYF,TGCGCCAGCAGCCAAGGTATTGACAGGGGGATCAACACCATATATTTT
TRBJ2-7,TRBV9,NA,NA,CASSVDEEYEQYF,TGTGCCAGCAGCGTCGACGAGGAATACGAGCAGTACTTC